This T cell receptor beta chain was recorded in a study of cytomegalovirus exposure and HLA in healthy donors. Looked up from germline, CDR1 is MGHRA and CDR2 is YSYEKL. The CDR3 is 15 residues long. Between the trimmed V and J ends, which lost 0 bases and 1 base, there was a span of 8 bases. 60 Vbeta and 13 Jbeta primers were used in PCR. Profiled with immunoSEQ multiplex PCR; TCRdb holds only in-frame clones, not every one. The sample has fewer than 200,000 clones; about 80% are singletons. The J gene is TRBJ2-3, the V gene TRBV4-1, with a tentative D call TRBD2 (6 bases). This receptor was taken from a young woman in good health and CMV-seronegative. Sequencing used PBMCs. DNA of the CDR3: TGCGCCAGCAGCCAAGATTGGAGGGGCACAGATACGCAGTATTTT. Residues: CASSQDWRGTDTQYF.